The 27 T cell receptor beta chains listed next were all sequenced from one sample in a study of beta chain features in type 1 diabetes. Every isolated RNA sample was fully reverse transcribed, so sequencing captured expressed TCRB transcripts. Method: immunoSEQ multiplex PCR; TCRdb's copy keeps in-frame clones and lacks some. The table lists approximately 170,000 clones, approximately 9% of them singletons. What was sequenced was central memory CD4+ T cells from blood. The receptors were gathered from a woman younger than 30 in good health.

About this clone itself: The sample holds other DNA sequences that translate to the same CDR3. The chain uses TRBV18 and TRBJ2-7; maybe TRBD1 (6 bases). Trimming cost V 3 bases and J 0 bases, with 9 bases left between them. The CDR3 length is 14 residues. Germline CDR1 is KGHSH and CDR2 is LQKENI. The CDR3 DNA reads TGTGCCAGCTCACCGACAGGAAGCTCCTACGAGCAGTACTTC. It yields the protein CASSPTGSSYEQYF.

This clone was counted only a few times. CDR3 sequence (DNA): TGCGCCAGCAGCGACACTAACTATGGCTACACCTTC. Its translation: CASSDTNYGYTF. J is TRBJ1-2 and V is TRBV5-1; D gene uncertain. The CDR3 runs to 12 residues. The germline V gene encodes CDR1 SGHRS and CDR2 YFSETQ. V was pared by 4 bases and J by 0 bases, with 4 bases between.

The CDR3 spells CASSLARLAVYNEQFF. The CDR3 bases are TGTGCCAGCAGCTTAGCGCGGCTAGCGGTTTACAATGAGCAGTTCTTC. The chain carries TRBV7-9 and TRBJ2-1; TRBD2 agrees at 7 bases. The V gene's germline CDR1 is SEHNR and CDR2 FQNEAQ (reference sequence). The CDR3 sequence is 16 residues long. The V and J ends lost 0 bases and 4 bases, in that order; junction bases with no gene match: 6.

The chain has TRBV6-5 and TRBJ1-4; 8 bases map to TRBD1. The CDR3 has 13 residues. Germline lookup yields CDR1 MNHEY and CDR2 SVGAGI. The trim removed 6 bases at V and 9 bases at J, leaving 6 bases unmatched. The CDR3, as DNA: TGTGCCAGCAGCAGGGGACAGGAGCAAAAACTGTTTTTT. It codes for CASSRGQEQKLFF.

This chain connects TRBV6-5 to TRBJ1-6; D ambiguous. There are 12 residues in the CDR3. V was clipped by 6 bases and J by 9 bases, with 9 bases between them. Germline loops: CDR1 MNHEY, CDR2 SVGAGI. The CDR3 coding sequence is TGTGCCAGCAGGCGGGTGGCTTCACCCCTCCACTTT. Residues: CASRRVASPLHF.

Regarding this clone: Other DNA sequences in the sample encode the same CDR3. V gene TRBV27 combines with J gene TRBJ2-2; D gene uncertain. V shed 5 bases and J shed 2 bases, with 6 bases lying between them. CDR3 length: 13 residues. Germline V lookup: CDR1 MNHEY, CDR2 SMNVEV (reference sequence). The CDR3 DNA is TGTGCCAGCAGTCCCCTTAACACCGGGGAGCTGTTTTTT. This encodes CASSPLNTGELFF.

The chain is built from TRBV7-2 and TRBJ2-1, with 7 bases matching TRBD2. The junction had 8 bases not matched to a gene; V was cut back by 6 bases and J by 3 bases. This CDR3 is built from 15 residues. Germline V lookup: CDR1 SGHTA, CDR2 FQGNSA. CDR3 sequence (DNA): TGTGCCAGCAGAGTTTGGTCTAGCGGCTACAATGAGCAGTTCTTC. This sequence encodes CASRVWSSGYNEQFF.

This clone has just a few counts. V gene TRBV13 combines with J gene TRBJ2-3, with 8 bases aligning to TRBD2. CDR1 and CDR2 from the germline V gene are PRHDT and FYEKMQ (reference sequence). Trimming cost V 0 bases and J 2 bases; bases outside gene matches: 13. This CDR3 contains 19 residues. The CDR3 sequence: CASSLGLRGGPGITDTQYF. CDR3 nucleotides: TGTGCCAGCAGCTTAGGCCTCCGGGGGGGACCCGGCATCACAGATACGCAGTATTTT.

In its sample, this clone was seen a few times. The V and J genes are TRBV28 and TRBJ2-3; 8 nucleotides align to TRBD2. The germline V gene has CDR1 MDHEN and CDR2 SYDVKM. The CDR3 covers 13 residues. The ends lost 7 bases at V and 4 bases at J; junction bases unmatched: 4. In DNA form, the CDR3 reads TGTGCCAGCATGGCGGGAGGCCCAGATACGCAGTATTTT. Its protein product is CASMAGGPDTQYF.

The table lists this clone with a few counts. The rearrangement uses TRBV11-2 and TRBJ2-2; 7 nucleotides line up with TRBD1. CDR1 and CDR2 from the germline V gene are SGHAT and FQNNGV. This CDR3 region has 15 residues. J was trimmed by 5 bases and V by 5 bases; bases with no gene match: 8. The CDR3 region has the DNA TGTGCCAGCAGCACCCCGGGACAGAGAACCGGGGAGCTGTTTTTT. This codes for CASSTPGQRTGELFF.

V and J are TRBV4-3 and TRBJ2-5; TRBD2 aligns across 8 bases. The V segment lost 4 bases and the J segment 2 bases; nucleotides outside the gene matches: 15. Germline V gene lookup returns CDR1 LGHNA and CDR2 YSLEER. The CDR3 totals 18 residues. The CDR3 sequence: CASSPGAGAGIRQETQYF. In DNA, the CDR3 is TGCGCCAGCAGCCCTGGAGCGGGAGCGGGGATACGTCAAGAGACCCAGTACTTC.

This rearrangement joins TRBV11-2 to TRBJ1-2; weak D call: TRBD1 (6 bases). The CDR3 totals 13 residues. Germline V lookup: CDR1 SGHAT, CDR2 FQNNGV. V was shortened by 5 bases and J by 1 base, with 8 bases between the two germline ends. The CDR3 region is CASSRDINYGYTF. DNA of the CDR3: TGTGCCAGCAGCCGGGACATTAACTATGGCTACACCTTC.

Only a few counts were recorded for this clone. The rearrangement uses TRBV5-6 and TRBJ2-7; TRBD2 is a possible D gene (5 bases). The CDR3 covers 13 residues. Germline loops: CDR1 SGHDT, CDR2 YYEEEE. The germline V and J ends were trimmed by 4 bases and 3 bases, with 11 bases remaining between them. CDR3 bases: TGTGCCAGCAGCGACGGGGTCAGCTACGAGCAGTACTTC. Translated, it gives CASSDGVSYEQYF.

This clone was seen only a few times. The genes are TRBV7-8 and TRBJ2-7, with 7 bases identical to TRBD2. The length of the CDR3 is 16 residues. Germline V gene data show CDR1 as SGHVS and CDR2 as FQNEAQ. The ends lost 5 bases at V and 2 bases at J; junction bases unmatched: 12. CDR3 DNA sequence: TGTGCCAGCAGCCGCATGCTAGCGGATGCAGCCTACGAGCAGTACTTC. Encoded protein: CASSRMLADAAYEQYF.

This chain joins TRBV5-1 and TRBJ2-5; TRBD1 agrees at 8 bases. Trimming at V came to 4 bases and at J to 1 base, leaving 6 bases not matched to a gene. The CDR3 covers 15 residues. Germline-derived CDR1 and CDR2 are SGHRS and YFSETQ. The CDR3 sequence: CASSQGQGPQETQYF. Here the CDR3 DNA reads TGCGCCAGCAGCCAAGGACAGGGCCCCCAAGAGACCCAGTACTTC.

This clone was counted only a few times. This chain links TRBV5-1 with TRBJ2-1, with 9 bases lining up with TRBD2. The germline V gene has CDR1 SGHRS and CDR2 YFSETQ. The V gene end was trimmed by 5 bases and the J gene end by 0 bases; junction bases not matched to a gene: 0. The CDR3 sequence is 14 residues long. This CDR3 is CASRTSGSYNEQFF. In DNA, the CDR3 is TGCGCCAGCAGGACTAGCGGCTCCTACAATGAGCAGTTCTTC.

J is TRBJ1-1 and V is TRBV7-9; the match to TRBD1 covers 8 bases. The J segment lost 4 bases and the V segment lost 0 bases, leaving 4 bases of the junction unmatched. The length of the CDR3 is 15 residues. Germline-derived CDR1 and CDR2 are SEHNR and FQNEAQ (reference sequence). CDR3 protein: CASSLARGQGTEAFF. For the CDR3, the DNA is TGTGCCAGCAGCTTAGCGCGAGGACAGGGCACTGAAGCTTTCTTT.

This chain connects TRBV5-1 to TRBJ1-1; D is unclear. The CDR3 spans 13 residues. The germline V gene has CDR1 SGHRS and CDR2 YFSETQ. Trimming stripped 5 bases from V and 4 bases from J, with 12 bases between. In DNA, the CDR3 is TGCGCCAGCAGTTTCTCGAGGAGCACTGAAGCTTTCTTT. Encoded protein: CASSFSRSTEAFF.

The chain couples TRBV25-1 to TRBJ1-2, with a weak D call TRBD1 (5 bases). Trimming took 1 base from V and 6 from J, leaving 15 bases between them. In germline, CDR1 is MGHDK, CDR2 SYGVNS. The length of the CDR3 is 15 residues. Written as DNA, the CDR3 is TGTGCCAGCAGTGAATCGGGGGAAATCATCCATGGCTACACCTTC. It specifies CASSESGEIIHGYTF.

This chain uses TRBV30 with TRBJ1-4, with unresolved D. Germline assignment: CDR1 GTSNPN and CDR2 SVGIG (reference sequence). The V end was cut by 4 bases, the J end by 5 bases, with 14 bases between. The CDR3 is 14 amino acids. The chain's CDR3 is CAWKDGRQNEKLFF. CDR3 bases: TGTGCCTGGAAAGATGGCAGACAAAATGAAAAACTGTTTTTT. The full variable domain, completed using reference TRBV30 and TRBJ1-4, is SQTIHQWPATLVQPVGSPLSLECTVEGTSNPNLYWYRQAAGRGLQLLFYSVGIGQISSEVPQNLSASRPQDRQFILSSKKLLLSDSGFYLCAWKDGRQNEKLFFGSGTQLSVL.

This clone was observed a few times. The J gene is TRBJ1-1, the V gene TRBV25-1; no reliable D call. With 7 bases removed from V and 3 bases from J, the gap between germline ends came to 12 bases. CDR1 is MGHDK, CDR2 SYGVNS, per germline. The length of the CDR3 is 13 residues. The CDR3 DNA is TGTGCCAGCATCGGACTTCCCTACACTGAAGCTTTCTTT. Translation gives CASIGLPYTEAFF.

The sample holds a few counts of this clone. This sequence joins TRBV7-2 and TRBJ2-1; D is perhaps TRBD2 (5 bases). Germline values: CDR1 SGHTA, CDR2 FQGNSA. This CDR3 contains 13 residues. V was cut by 8 bases and J by 1 base, with 9 bases left in between. As DNA, the CDR3 is TGTGCCAGCGGGCGGGTTTCCTACAATGAGCAGTTCTTC. Translated: CASGRVSYNEQFF.

This chain uses TRBV7-2 with TRBJ2-3; 13 bases line up with TRBD2. Germline CDR1 is SGHTA and CDR2 is FQGNSA. This CDR3 is 18 amino acids long. V gave up 3 bases and J gave up 0 bases; unmatched junction bases: 6. CDR3 in amino acids: CASSFARTSGRSTDTQYF. The CDR3 nucleotides are TGTGCCAGCAGCTTCGCCCGGACTAGCGGGAGAAGCACAGATACGCAGTATTTT.

The genes are TRBV18 and TRBJ2-5, with a possible D match to TRBD2 (5 bases). Per germline, CDR1 KGHSH and CDR2 LQKENI. With 2 bases removed from V and 5 bases from J, the gap between germline ends came to 6 bases. This CDR3 is built from 12 residues. The CDR3 DNA is TGTGCCAGCTCACCAGGAGGCGAGACCCAGTACTTC. It specifies CASSPGGETQYF.

V is TRBV9 and J is TRBJ2-1; D may be TRBD2 (5 bases). Per germline, CDR1 SGDLS and CDR2 YYNGEE. V shed 3 bases and J shed 8 bases, with 15 bases lying between them. The CDR3 totals 14 residues. The CDR3 is CASSAAHEADEQFF. CDR3 coding DNA: TGTGCCAGCAGCGCTGCTCATGAAGCGGATGAGCAGTTCTTC.

This clone has only a few counts. The V gene is TRBV30, the J gene TRBJ2-7; 7 bases fit TRBD1. This CDR3 contains 15 residues. The trim removed 4 bases at V and 1 base at J, leaving 10 bases unmatched. Germline V CDR1 and CDR2: GTSNPN, SVGIG (reference sequence). CDR3 coding DNA: TGTGCCTGGACTTCCGGGACAGAAATTTCCTACGAGCAGTACTTC. Its translation is CAWTSGTEISYEQYF.

This clone came up a few times. The rearrangement links TRBV9 to TRBJ2-1; the match to TRBD2 covers 9 bases. Trimming at V came to 0 bases and at J to 10 bases, leaving 20 bases not matched to a gene. CDR1 is SGDLS and CDR2 is YYNGEE in the germline V gene. The CDR3 spans 19 residues. CDR3 loop: CASSVVPSMGGRAMGEQFF. CDR3 in DNA: TGTGCCAGCAGCGTAGTCCCCTCTATGGGCGGGAGGGCCATGGGAGAGCAGTTCTTC.